The clone carrying this T cell receptor beta chain turned up a few times. The antigen is undetermined. This specimen comes from a study of cytomegalovirus exposure and HLA in healthy donors. 13 Jbeta primers and 60 Vbeta primers were used for the PCR. Original data processing: In a later analysis, some 11 million of 75 million to 90 million unique beta chains occurred in at least two donors. Measured with immunoSEQ multiplex PCR; TCRdb has only the in-frame clones, and not every one. That table supplies the V and J calls and clone size; D and trimming were determined from the DNA. Among around 100,000 clones listed, less than 75% were seen once. Regarding the study as a whole: A later look showed TCR association rates differing by HLA locus, highest for DRB1 and lowest for HLA-C. The listing of roughly 160 TCR beta chains classed them as cytomegalovirus-associated. TCR beta sequences numbering over 15,000 were associated with HLA alleles at 0.05 false discovery rate in a later analysis.

The germline V gene has CDR1 MDHEN and CDR2 SYDVKM. Trimming left V 8 bases short and J 4 bases short, with 26 bases between. The CDR3 has 17 residues. Source material: PBMCs. This receptor was obtained from a man aged 35 to 55 in good health and CMV-seropositive. This chain connects TRBV28 to TRBJ1-1; D is perhaps TRBD1 (5 bases). The CDR3 here is CASGEEGFVFRGTEAFF. CDR3 nucleotides: TGTGCCAGCGGGGAGGAGGGGTTCGTATTTCGAGGCACTGAAGCTTTCTTT.